This T cell receptor (beta chain) was retrieved from a study of shared clonotypes between healthy human individuals (dated by TCRdb to about 2020). Context from the whole study: The cohort comprised a couple of women and a few men aged 18 to 49 years. For each donor, CD4 naive and CD4 memory were each given three plates, CD8 naive was given two plates, and CD8 memory was given one plate. To estimate repertoire size and how much clonotype sharing occurs between individuals, the study deeply sequenced the blood TCR repertoires of several healthy adults. To increase sequencing depth and limit assay-specific biases, different laboratories used diverse techniques to prepare libraries and sequence TCR repertoires. Per donor, leukapheresis produced somewhere between about 0.85 and 8.9 billion PBMCs.

TCR CDR3 regions were amplified from genomic DNA by multiplex PCR using the deep immunoSEQ assay. Extracted genomic DNA from each cell subset was spread evenly across all wells of several immunoSEQ 96-well plates, with each plate serving as a replicate. For sorted subsets, approximately 200 ng of genomic DNA, equivalent to roughly 33,000 T cell genomes, went into each replicate PCR. Purified libraries were quantified with a Qubit 3.0 fluorometer, sized on a Bioanalyzer 2100, and re-quantified with the KAPA Library Quantification kit. Every immunoSEQ 96-well plate was sequenced on a dedicated single-read 150-cycle Illumina NextSeq 550 flow cell. Processing in the source paper ran as follows. The immunoSEQ output contained only junctional sequences without quality scores, so filtering could not match that applied to full-length reads. Sequences were annotated with PyIR, a Python wrapper for IgBLAST v1.9, and V/J genes and CDR3 were assigned using IMGT germline references. Reads were filtered out if the reads had weak V/J assignments (E-value above 1e-6), no CDR3, stop codons, out-of-frame junctions, or ambiguous translated residues. V3J clonotypes were defined by identical inferred V gene, J gene, and CDR3 amino acid sequence. To compute the percentage overlap between repertoires, the number of shared unique clonotypes was divided by the size of the smaller repertoire. Repertoire richness was assessed with RTK rarefaction, the Chao1 estimator, and Recon v2.1 estimates of unobserved clonotypes. OLGA was used to compute generation probabilities for all TCRbeta clonotypes that the gDNA method yielded from a few donors. The clones in this table, taken by TCRdb from immuneACCESS, are in-frame only. Not every clone is retained; where verified, under half of the shortfall comes from an unresolved V gene, and the cause of the rest is unknown. V, J and clone size are taken as reported in that table, and D and trimming were inferred from the DNA itself. The sample data list under 550,000 clones, and 95% to 97% of these were observed just once. About 0.054% of the sample comes from the top ten.

The donors were healthy, HIV-negative adults who had no recently reported acute infections or vaccinations. Every donor was a Caucasian adult living in Nashville, Tennessee, USA. CD4+ T cells were enriched through magnetic negative selection, after which naive cells were positively selected on CD45RA and the remaining negative fraction served as the memory subset. Blood was collected by leukapheresis, and PBMCs were isolated by Ficoll-Histopaque density gradient centrifugation and then cryopreserved in liquid nitrogen vapor phase. Analytical flow cytometry was used to check the purity and quantity of each magnetically sorted T cell population. Genomic DNA was isolated from each sorted fraction and quantified by UV absorbance on a Nanodrop 2000c. The CDR3 runs 13 residues from the cysteine to the phenylalanine. Of all the DNA, just the CDR3 is kept, 39 bases in frame from base 1. CDR1 KGHSH and CDR2 LQKENI were looked up in the germline V gene. V gives up 6 bases and J gives up 2 bases, and the segment between their germline ends measures 10 bases.

What the authors observed across the whole study: Sampling was limited to blood, and TCR repertoires in tissue likely differ from TCR repertoires in blood. Even with the large sequencing depth, rarefaction of the sorted-subset datasets indicated that sequencing was incomplete. Clonotypes shared by all four sorted-subset donors showed higher generation probabilities than non-shared clonotypes. Approximately 5% of naive CD4, roughly 3.5% of naive CD8, about 2.4% of memory CD4, and 0.35% to 0.4% of memory CD8 clonotypes were shared across several donors. Because the study included a small number of donors, the genetic and exposure-history diversity represented was limited. Pairwise subsampling led to the expectation that sequencing depth would affect the degree of clonotype sharing among donors. Larger estimated clonotype richness was generally found for naive subsets than for memory subsets.

A note on this clone: Its antigen specificity is not known. Nothing much larger sits one base from this clone, and base qualities are not available.

The chain is assembled from TRBV18 and TRBJ1-1, with the D gene too uncertain to name. The sequence came from a woman younger than 45 in good health. Material for sequencing was naive CD4+ T cells sorted from blood. Read against the paper, the sample's cell subset or site label means: CD45RA+ positively selected. For the CDR3, the sequence is CASSRTVNTEAFF. Read as DNA, the sequence is TGTGCCAGCTCCCGGACGGTCAACACTGAAGCTTTCTTT.